The present TCR beta chain was sequenced within a study of T cells in Graves' hyperthyroidism and ophthalmopathy (dated by TCRdb to 2018 to 2020). Concerning the study at large: Peripheral blood was collected at initial diagnosis, before any treatment. The paper reports TCR Vbeta CDR3 sequencing of fewer than 150 peripheral blood samples: under 45 ophthalmopathy, under 80 hyperthyroidism and around 17 progressor patients. Following sampling, methimazole starting at 30 mg daily was given to hyperthyroidism patients, and high-dose intravenous methylprednisolone was given to ophthalmopathy patients. To identify TCR V-J signatures that set the groups apart, the researchers used a discovery cohort of more than 95 patients, made up of roughly 45 with Graves' ophthalmopathy and some 55 with stable Graves' hyperthyroidism. An independent validation cohort of about 20 hyperthyroidism patients and approximately 15 patients who later progressed to ophthalmopathy tested prospective prediction of ophthalmopathy. The 75 to 100 discovery patients were randomly split 7:3 into training and test sets. In about six Graves' hyperthyroidism patients, the study also compared T-cell repertoires from thyroid tissue with T-cell repertoires from blood.

As encoded in the germline V gene (reference sequence), CDR1 is MNHEY while CDR2 is SMNVEV. The V end gives up 6 bases and the J end 2 bases, leaving 3 bases in the junction not matched to a gene. Counted from cysteine to phenylalanine, this CDR3 has 16 amino acids. Only the CDR3 DNA stays, 48 bases, in frame from base 1. As regards this clonotype: Its antigen is unknown. The sample holds no much larger clone one base away, and base qualities are not on file.

Study-wide conclusions, independent of this receptor: Ophthalmopathy was separated from stable hyperthyroidism by a 13 V-J signature model, with over 85% sensitivity and 81% to 82% specificity obtained in cross-validation and 80%/75% obtained in testing. In validation, the model predicted progression to ophthalmopathy with approximately 69% sensitivity and approximately 72% specificity, a median of around six months before onset. Most expanded thyroid clonotypes (frequency above 0.001) were also detected in blood, suggesting blood repertoires may reflect thyroid immune responses. Sample size was not statistically predetermined, and investigators were not blinded to group allocation.

Ophthalmopathy patients had moderately to severely active disease, with a Clinical Activity Score of 3 or more, a NOSPECS grade of 4 or more, and a disease duration of less than 3 months. The study excluded patients with uncontrolled infections, other autoimmune diseases, pregnancy or lactation. Clinical symptoms, serum thyroxine and TRAb, thyroid ultrasound, and orbital computed tomography formed the basis for the diagnoses. PBMCs were separated from around 9.1 ml of fresh peripheral blood using Ficoll-Paque density gradient centrifugation. Total RNA was extracted with Trizol reagent, and quality was checked on an Agilent 2100 Bioanalyzer. The TCR beta CDR3 regions were amplified from the RNA transcripts. The first round of RT-PCR for the TCR CDR3 was performed with the HTBI primer set and the Qiagen OneStep RT-PCR kit. Libraries were constructed in a second round of multiplex PCR, after which size selection and purification were performed. The libraries were sequenced on an Illumina HiSeq2000 using paired-end 100 bp reads. The study's processing was this. SOAPnuke was used to process the raw data, with reads discarded if the reads contained adapters or uncalled bases, had a mean Phred below 15, or lacked an exact constant-primer or identifier match. High-quality paired reads were merged with COPE v1.2.5, and unique nucleotide sequences were defined as clonotypes. MiTCR v1.1 was used to align the clonotypes against IMGT TRBV, TRBD and TRBJ reference segments. The analysis included only V-J combinations with a frequency above 0.0001, which together covered approximately 99% of the repertoires. A TCS score was defined as the ratio of F50 (clonal expansion) to E x V (chaos), with BLOSUM62-based TCRdist applied between CDR3 peptides within each V-J. Welch's t-statistics and random forest reduced around 520 V-J features to around 14, which were used in a naive Bayes classifier (R e1071). TCRdb itself trimmed the public reads at Q25 with fastp, ran MiXCR and retained productive beta chains. Each entry is one CDR3 protein sequence, shown with its most common DNA and genes. The authors' filters were not applied to this entry. For this sample there are a few hundred thousand distinct CDR3 sequences; around 18% appear just once. The ten largest clones capture roughly 15% of the sample.

Sequencing used blood. The receptor was isolated from a woman aged 40 to 55 with Graves' ophthalmopathy. In this chain, TRBV27 is recombined with TRBJ2-6, with 11 bases in between that match TRBD1. The bases are TGTGCCAGCAGACGGACAGGGGGCGCTGGGGCCAACGTCCTGACTTTC. It encodes CASRRTGGAGANVLTF. The CDR3, completed at both ends by the reference TRBV27 and TRBJ2-6 genes, gives the full variable domain EAQVTQNPRYLITVTGKKLTVTCSQNMNHEYMSWYRQDPGLGLRQIYYSMNVEVTDKGDVPEGYKVSRKEKRNFPLILESPSPNQTSLYFCASRRTGGAGANVLTFGAGSRLTVL.